This TCR beta chain is drawn from a study of beta chain features in type 1 diabetes. Isolated RNA was reverse transcribed in full, so expressed TCRB transcripts were sequenced. Several million reads per sample on average were obtained from naive, central memory and regulatory T cell samples. The table came from immunoSEQ multiplex PCR; TCRdb's copy has only in-frame clones and leaves some out. The sample lists over 500,000 clones, about 16% occurring once. Study results and caveats: For patients and controls alike, PCR might favor shorter templates to the same degree. Junctions at VDJ sites from type 1 diabetes patients had fewer insertions and more deletions.

Germline trimming cut 0 bases from V and 6 bases from J; bases unmatched to any gene: 10. The CDR3 is made up of 16 amino acids. Per germline, CDR1 SGDLS and CDR2 YYNGEE. As concerns this clone: What it recognizes is unknown.

V usage is TRBV9 and J usage is TRBJ2-3; 7 bases map to TRBD2. The TCR sequence derives from a man aged 18 to 30 in good health. Sequencing was performed on naive CD4+ T cells from blood. CDR3 loop: CASSVGVGGFFDTQYF. Here the CDR3 DNA reads TGTGCCAGCAGCGTAGGTGTGGGAGGGTTCTTTGATACGCAGTATTTT. Complete variable domain (other parts from reference TRBV9 and TRBJ2-3): DSGVTQTPKHLITATGQRVTLRCSPRSGDLSVYWYQQSLDQGLQFLIQYYNGEERAKGNILERFSAQQFPDLHSELNLSSLELGDSALYFCASSVGVGGFFDTQYFGPGTRLTVL.